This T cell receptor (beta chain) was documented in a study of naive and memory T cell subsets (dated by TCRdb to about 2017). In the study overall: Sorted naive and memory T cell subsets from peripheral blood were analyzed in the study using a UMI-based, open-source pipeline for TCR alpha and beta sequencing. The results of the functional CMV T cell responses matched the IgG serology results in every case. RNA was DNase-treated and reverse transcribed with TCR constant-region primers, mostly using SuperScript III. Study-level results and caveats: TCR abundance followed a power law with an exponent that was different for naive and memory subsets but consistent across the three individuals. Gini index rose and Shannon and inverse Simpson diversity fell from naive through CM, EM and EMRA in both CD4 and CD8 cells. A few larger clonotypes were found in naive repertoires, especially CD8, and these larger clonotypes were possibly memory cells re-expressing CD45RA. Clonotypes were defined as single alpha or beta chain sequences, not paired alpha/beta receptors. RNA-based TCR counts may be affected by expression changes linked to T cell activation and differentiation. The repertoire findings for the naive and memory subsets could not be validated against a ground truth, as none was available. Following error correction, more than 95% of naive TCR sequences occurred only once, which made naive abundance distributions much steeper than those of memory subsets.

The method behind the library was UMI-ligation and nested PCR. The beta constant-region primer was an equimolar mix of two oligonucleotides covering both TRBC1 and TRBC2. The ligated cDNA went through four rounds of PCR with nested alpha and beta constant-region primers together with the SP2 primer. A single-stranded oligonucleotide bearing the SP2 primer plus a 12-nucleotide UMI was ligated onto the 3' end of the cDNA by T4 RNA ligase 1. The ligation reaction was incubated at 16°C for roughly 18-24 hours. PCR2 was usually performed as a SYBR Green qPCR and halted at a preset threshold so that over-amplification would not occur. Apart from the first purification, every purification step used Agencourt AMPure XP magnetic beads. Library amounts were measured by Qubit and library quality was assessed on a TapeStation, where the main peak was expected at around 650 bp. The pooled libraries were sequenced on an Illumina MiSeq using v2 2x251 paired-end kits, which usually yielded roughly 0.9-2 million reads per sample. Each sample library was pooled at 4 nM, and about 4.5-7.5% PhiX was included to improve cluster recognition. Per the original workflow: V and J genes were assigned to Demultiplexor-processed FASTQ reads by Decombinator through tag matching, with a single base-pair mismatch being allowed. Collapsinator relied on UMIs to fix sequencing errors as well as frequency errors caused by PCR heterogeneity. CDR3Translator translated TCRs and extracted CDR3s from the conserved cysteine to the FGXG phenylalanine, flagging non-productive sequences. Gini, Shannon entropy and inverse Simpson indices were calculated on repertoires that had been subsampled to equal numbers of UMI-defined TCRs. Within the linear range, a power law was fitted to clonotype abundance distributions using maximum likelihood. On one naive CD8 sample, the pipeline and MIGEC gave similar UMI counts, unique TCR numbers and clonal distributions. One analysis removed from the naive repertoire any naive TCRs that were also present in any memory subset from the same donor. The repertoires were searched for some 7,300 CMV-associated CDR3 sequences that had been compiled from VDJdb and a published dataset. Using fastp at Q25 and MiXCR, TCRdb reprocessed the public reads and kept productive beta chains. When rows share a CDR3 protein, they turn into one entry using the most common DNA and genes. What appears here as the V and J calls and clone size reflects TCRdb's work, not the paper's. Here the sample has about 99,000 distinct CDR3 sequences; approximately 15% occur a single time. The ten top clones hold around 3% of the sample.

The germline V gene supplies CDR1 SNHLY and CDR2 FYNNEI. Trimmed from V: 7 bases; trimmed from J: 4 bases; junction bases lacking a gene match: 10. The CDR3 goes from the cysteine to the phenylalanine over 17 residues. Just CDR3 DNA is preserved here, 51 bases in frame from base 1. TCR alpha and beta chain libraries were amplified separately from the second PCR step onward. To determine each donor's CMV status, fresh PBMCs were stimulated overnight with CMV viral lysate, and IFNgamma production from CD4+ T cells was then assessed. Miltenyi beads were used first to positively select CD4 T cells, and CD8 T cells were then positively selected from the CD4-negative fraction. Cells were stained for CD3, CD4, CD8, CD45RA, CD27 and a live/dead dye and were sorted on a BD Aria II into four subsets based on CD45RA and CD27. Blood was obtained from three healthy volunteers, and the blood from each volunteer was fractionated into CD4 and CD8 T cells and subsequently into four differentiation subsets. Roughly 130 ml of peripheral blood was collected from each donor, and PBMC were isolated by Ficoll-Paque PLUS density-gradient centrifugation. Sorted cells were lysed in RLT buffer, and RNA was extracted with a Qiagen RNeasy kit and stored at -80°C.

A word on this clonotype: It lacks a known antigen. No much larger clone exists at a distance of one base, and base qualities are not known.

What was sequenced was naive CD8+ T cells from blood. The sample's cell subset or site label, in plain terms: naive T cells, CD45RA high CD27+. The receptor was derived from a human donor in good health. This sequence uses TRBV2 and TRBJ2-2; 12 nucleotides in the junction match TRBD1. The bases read TGTGCCAGCAACAAATGGGGGACAGGGGGCCTCACCGGGGAGCTGTTTTTT. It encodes CASNKWGTGGLTGELFF.